This entry describes one T cell receptor (beta chain). The antigen remains undetermined. The data originate from a study of shared clonotypes between healthy human individuals. Whole-study findings and limits: Researchers found naive subsets generally carried larger estimated richness than memory subsets.

Assay used: immunoSEQ multiplex PCR; TCRdb lists only in-frame clones, some missing. The data contain 950,000 to 1,300,000 clones, roughly 80% of them seen just once; the ten biggest clones take up about 1.5%. The TCR comes from a man aged 18 to 30 in good health. Sample: memory CD4+ T cells sorted from blood. Subset given: CD45RA-negative fraction.

DNA of the CDR3: TGTGCCAGCGGCCAAGCCCGCAATGAGCAGTTCTTC. Translation gives CASGQARNEQFF. The chain couples TRBV2 to TRBJ2-1, with no clear D. This CDR3 has 12 residues. Trimming took 8 bases from V and 6 from J, leaving 11 bases between them. Germline loops: CDR1 SNHLY, CDR2 FYNNEI.